Included here is one T cell receptor beta chain sequence, with context. This entry belongs to a study of T-cell reconstitution after alpha-beta-depleted transplantation in children. Molecular barcoding with unique molecular identifiers was used for the TCRbeta library. TCRdb re-called the PCR reads through MiXCR, storing one row per CDR3 protein. In the table there are nearly 350,000 distinct CDR3 sequences, about 16% of which are singletons. The trim removed 1 base at V and 6 bases at J, leaving 9 bases unmatched. The CDR3 has 16 amino acids. CDR1 MGHRA and CDR2 YSYEKL come from the germline V gene. The source is a male patient between 2 and 10 years old who had a stem cell transplant for acute lymphoblastic leukemia, so the T cells may come from the graft donor. The chain couples TRBV4-1 to TRBJ2-7; 10 bases match TRBD1. Here the sequenced sample was PBMCs, mostly from graft donor cells, taken 360 days after TCRalphabeta/CD19-depleted stem cell transplant. The CDR3 sequence is CASSQVLPGQGREQYF. DNA for the CDR3: TGCGCCAGCAGCCAAGTCCTTCCGGGACAGGGGCGCGAGCAGTACTTC.